The entry that follows covers one T cell receptor (beta chain) sequence. This sample was taken from a study of blood T cell repertoires in COVID-19. As for the study in general: Samples came from the United States, Italy and Spain, spanning acute and convalescent COVID-19. T cells, B-cell-depleted T cells, or PBMCs provided the cDNA or gDNA that served as material.

While infection was still active, Seattle patients were enrolled and then followed longitudinally. How the authors handled the data: Estimation of nucleated cell counts relied on the amplification of reference gene primers. Measured with immunoSEQ multiplex PCR; TCRdb has only the in-frame clones, and not every one. V, J and clone size are those of that table, while D and trimming were read from the DNA. The sample yields about 200,000 clones, 70% to 85% seen once. Germline V lookup: CDR1 SGHKS, CDR2 YYEKEE (reference sequence). The V segment lost 4 bases and the J segment 2 bases; nucleotides outside the gene matches: 5. This CDR3 has 16 residues.

The chain recombines TRBV5-5 with TRBJ2-3; 12 nucleotides line up with TRBD2. The specimen sequenced was peripheral blood. This TCR was sampled from an elderly woman with COVID-19, enrolled during active disease. The CDR3 bases are TGTGCCAGCAGCCGTGGACTAGCGGGGCCCACAGATACGCAGTATTTT. Translated, it gives CASSRGLAGPTDTQYF.